The rows below give T cell receptor beta chains drawn from one sample of a study of post-analysis software for immune sequencing data. TCRdb passed the PCR reads through MiXCR, listing each CDR3 protein once. The sample holds 740,000 or so distinct CDR3 sequences, 53% seen once. Sequenced sample: blood. The receptors here all came from a girl aged 10-17 years with multiple sclerosis. The CDR3 runs from the conserved cysteine through the conserved F or W. A D gene is named only where the DNA matches it firmly. Rows give clone size only sometimes, using once, few, many, or a class for an expanded clone.

v_gene	d_gene	abundance	len	j_gene	CDR3nt	CDR3aa
TRBV28	TRBD1	once	14	TRBJ2-7	TGTGCCAGCCACGCTTGGGACAGGGCCCACGAGCAGTACTTC	CASHAWDRAHEQYF
TRBV7-3	TRBD2	NA	15	TRBJ2-1	TGTGCCAGCAGTCCAAACCGGGGGGGTTACAATGAGCAGTTCTTC	CASSPNRGGYNEQFF
TRBV10-3	NA	NA	12	TRBJ1-2	TGTGCCATCAGTTGGGACACCTATGGCTACACCTTC	CAISWDTYGYTF
TRBV5-1	NA	NA	16	TRBJ2-1	TGCGCCAGCAGCTTGGAGGGCCGGACTGGTTACAATGGGCAGTTCTTC	CASSLEGRTGYNGQFF
TRBV20-1	TRBD1	NA	14	TRBJ2-1	TGCAGTGCTTTATCCGGGACAGGATACAATGAGCAGTTCTTC	CSALSGTGYNEQFF
TRBV11-2	NA	NA	21	TRBJ2-7	TGTGCCAGCAGCTTGGGACACGACCCTCTGTTACTCGGGATAGGACCGTACGAGCAGTACTTC	CASSLGHDPLLLGIGPYEQYF
TRBV20-1	NA	once	10	TRBJ2-3	TGCAGTGCCAACCGCGATACGCAGTATTTT	CSANRDTQYF
TRBV28	NA	few	12	TRBJ2-3	TGTGCCAGCAGGGGCGCCCGGGATACGCAGTATTTT	CASRGARDTQYF
TRBV12-3/TRBV12-4	TRBD1	few	18	TRBJ1-4	TGTGCCAGCAGTTTCCTCCGGGACAGGGAGGCCCTTAATGAAAAACTGTTTTTT	CASSFLRDREALNEKLFF
TRBV29-1	NA	NA	16	TRBJ2-3	TGCAGCGTCGCCGGACCCGGTGGCCAAAGGGCAGATACGCAGTATTTT	CSVAGPGGQRADTQYF
TRBV6-5	NA	NA	15	TRBJ2-4	TGTGCCAGCAGTTATGAGGGGCTAGCCAAAAACATTCAGTACTTC	CASSYEGLAKNIQYF
TRBV6-5	TRBD1	NA	16	TRBJ2-4	TGTGCCAGCCATGGGACAGGCGGTCTAGCCAAAAACATTCAGTACTTC	CASHGTGGLAKNIQYF
TRBV10-3	NA	once	13	TRBJ1-5	TGTGCCACCACTTGGGATAGCAATCAGCCCCAGCATTTT	CATTWDSNQPQHF
TRBV6-7	NA	NA	16	TRBJ1-4	TGTGCCAGCAGTTACTCGGATTTTGAAGAACAGGAAAAACTGTTTTTT	CASSYSDFEEQEKLFF
TRBV20-1	NA	NA	13	TRBJ1-1	TGCAGTGCTACGACGACAGAACCAATTGAAGCTTTCTTT	CSATTTEPIEAFF
TRBV30	TRBD2	NA	13	TRBJ2-4	TGTGCCTGGAGCCAACCGGGAGGAAACATTCAGTACTTC	CAWSQPGGNIQYF
TRBV27	NA	few	15	TRBJ2-7	TGTGCCAGCAGCGAGACAGGTCGCCCCTCCTACGAGCAGTACTTC	CASSETGRPSYEQYF
TRBV11-2	TRBD2	once	19	TRBJ2-7	TGTGCCAGCAGCCCAAAGGTGGGACTAGCGCGCTTGACTAACTACGAGCAGTACTTC	CASSPKVGLARLTNYEQYF
TRBV6-5	TRBD1	NA	17	TRBJ2-7	TGTGCCAGCAGTTACTCTCCGGGACAGGGGCCCTCCTACGAGCAGTACTTC	CASSYSPGQGPSYEQYF
TRBV6-4	NA	NA	18	TRBJ2-4	TGTGCCAGCAGTGACTGTAAGGGGGAAAGAGTAGCCAAAAACATTCAGTACTTC	CASSDCKGERVAKNIQYF
TRBV20-1	NA	NA	13	TRBJ2-7	TGCAGTGCTAGATCCAGATTCTCCTACGAGCAGTACTTC	CSARSRFSYEQYF
TRBV9	NA	few	14	TRBJ2-7	TGTGCCAGCAGCGTTGGACAGGACTACTACGAGCAGTACTTC	CASSVGQDYYEQYF
TRBV20-1	TRBD2	once	14	TRBJ2-1	TGCAGTGCTGGGACTAGCGGGAGGCAGAACGAGCAGTTCTTC	CSAGTSGRQNEQFF
TRBV7-9	NA	NA	19	TRBJ1-2	TGTGCCAGCAGCTCGGGCTTATCGGATAGGTCAGGGCAGCGCTATGGCTACACCTTC	CASSSGLSDRSGQRYGYTF
TRBV5-1	NA	NA	13	TRBJ1-2	TGCGCCAGCAGCCGTAGGCCGAACTATGGCTACACCTTC	CASSRRPNYGYTF
TRBV27	NA	NA	14	TRBJ2-7	TGTGCCAGCAGTTCCGGGGCCGGGGGAAACGAGCAGTACTTC	CASSSGAGGNEQYF
TRBV14	TRBD2	NA	15	TRBJ2-7	TGTGCCAGCAGCCACCAAGCGGGGGGTCACTACGAGCAGTACTTC	CASSHQAGGHYEQYF
TRBV5-1	NA	NA	16	TRBJ2-7	TGCGCCAGCAGCTTGGCCCCGGGGCAGACCTCCTACGAGCAGTACTTC	CASSLAPGQTSYEQYF
TRBV20-1	TRBD1	NA	16	TRBJ2-7	TGCAGTGCTAGATTTTCTGGGAACAGGGGTACCTACGAGCAGTACTTC	CSARFSGNRGTYEQYF
TRBV5-1	TRBD2	once	16	TRBJ2-1	TGCGCCAGCAGCGATGTGCGGGGGGGCGGTCGGAATGAGCAGTTCTTC	CASSDVRGGGRNEQFF
TRBV4-1	TRBD2	few	19	TRBJ2-1	TGCGCCAGCAGCCAAGAAGTAGCGGGAGGTACCTATGGTGTTGGTGAGCAGTTCTTC	CASSQEVAGGTYGVGEQFF
TRBV6-2/TRBV6-3	TRBD2	NA	17	TRBJ2-1	TGTGCCAGCAGCGGGGGCCTAGCGGGGGGGCCGAACAATGAGCAGTTCTTC	CASSGGLAGGPNNEQFF